These 11 T cell receptor beta chains share one sample of origin, sequenced in a study of CD8+ T cells in alopecia areata. Isolated RNA was reverse transcribed into cDNA used as the sequencing template. Profiling relied on immunoSEQ multiplex PCR, and the TCRdb table lists in-frame clones only, not all of them. The table lists about 140,000 clones, 40% to 55% of them singletons. Sequences were derived from CD4+ T cells sorted from blood, sampled at week 0. The receptors originated from a human donor with alopecia areata.

This chain links TRBV7-9 with TRBJ2-1; D remains unclear. Trimming took off 0 bases at V and 8 bases at J, with 2 bases between the two ends. Germline lookup yields CDR1 SEHNR and CDR2 FQNEAQ (reference sequence). This CDR3 is built from 11 residues. CDR3 sequence reads: CASSLADEQFF. CDR3 sequence (DNA): TGTGCCAGCAGCTTAGCTGATGAGCAGTTCTTC.

This clone was observed a few times. Other DNA sequences within the sample encode an identical CDR3. The chain links TRBV7-2 to TRBJ2-3; D gene unclear. The CDR3 covers 13 residues. Germline-derived CDR1 and CDR2 are SGHTA and FQGNSA. V lost 3 bases to trimming and J lost 5 bases, with 9 bases between them. The CDR3 DNA is TGTGCCAGCAGCTTCTCGCTTGGAGATACGCAGTATTTT. As protein: CASSFSLGDTQYF.

The V and J genes are TRBV6-6 and TRBJ2-5; possible D gene TRBD1, 5 bases. The CDR3 covers 14 residues. CDR1 and CDR2 from the germline V gene are MNHNY and SVGAGI (reference sequence). V lost 8 bases and J lost 3, with 16 bases in between. The CDR3 coding sequence is TGTGCCAGCTCCCCTTTCAGGGCCGAAGAGACCCAGTACTTC. It translates to CASSPFRAEETQYF.

The chain employs TRBV27 and TRBJ2-3; no clear D. V was shortened by 4 bases and J by 2 bases, with 4 bases between the two germline ends. This CDR3 comprises 12 residues. Germline V lookup: CDR1 MNHEY, CDR2 SMNVEV (reference sequence). CDR3 sequence: CASSSYTDTQYF. The CDR3 DNA reads as TGTGCCAGCAGTTCCTACACAGATACGCAGTATTTT.

The CDR3 bases are TGTGCCAGCAGTTTACAACAGACGAACACTGAAGCTTTCTTT. Its translation is CASSLQQTNTEAFF. The chain couples TRBV28 to TRBJ1-1; D is unclear. Germline V gene lookup returns CDR1 MDHEN and CDR2 SYDVKM. Trimming cost V 2 bases and J 1 base, with 8 bases left between them. This CDR3 comprises 14 residues. Together with reference TRBV28 and TRBJ1-1, the CDR3 gives the full variable domain: DVKVTQSSRYLVKRTGEKVFLECVQDMDHENMFWYRQDPGLGLRLIYFSYDVKMKEKGDIPEGYSVSREKKERFSLILESASTNQTSMYLCASSLQQTNTEAFFGQGTRLTVV.

The V and J genes are TRBV28 and TRBJ1-2; D might be TRBD1 (5 bases). Trimming removed 7 bases from V and 3 bases from J, with 15 bases in between. The CDR3 extends over 14 amino acids. CDR1 is MDHEN, CDR2 SYDVKM, per germline. CDR3 residues: CASTSGGVDYGYTF. The CDR3 coding sequence is TGTGCCAGCACCTCTGGGGGGGTGGACTATGGCTACACCTTC.

The chain carries TRBV27 and TRBJ1-4; D unresolved. The CDR3 totals 15 residues. Between the trimmed V and J ends, which lost 5 bases and 0 bases, there was a span of 10 bases. Germline V CDR1 and CDR2: MNHEY, SMNVEV (reference sequence). CDR3 coding DNA: TGTGCCAGCAGTCGCGGGAGGTCAACTAATGAAAAACTGTTTTTT. This gives the protein CASSRGRSTNEKLFF. Based on the CDR3 plus reference TRBV27 and TRBJ1-4, the full variable domain is EAQVTQNPRYLITVTGKKLTVTCSQNMNHEYMSWYRQDPGLGLRQIYYSMNVEVTDKGDVPEGYKVSRKEKRNFPLILESPSPNQTSLYFCASSRGRSTNEKLFFGSGTQLSVL.

J is TRBJ1-1 and V is TRBV10-3, with D perhaps TRBD1 (5 bases). The CDR3 covers 13 residues. Germline V gene lookup returns CDR1 ENHRY and CDR2 SYGVKD. Deletions cut 10 bases from V and 1 base from J, with 13 bases between. CDR3 loop: CATKGTGNTEAFF. The CDR3 nucleotides read TGTGCCACAAAGGGGACGGGGAACACTGAAGCTTTCTTT.

V usage is TRBV25-1 and J usage is TRBJ1-3, with D uncertain. Trimming took off 1 base at V and 0 bases at J, with 10 bases between the two ends. Germline V gene lookup returns CDR1 MGHDK and CDR2 SYGVNS. The length of the CDR3 is 16 residues. CDR3 in amino acids: CASSEFRGFSGNTIYF. In nucleotides, the CDR3 is TGTGCCAGCAGTGAATTTAGAGGGTTCTCTGGAAACACCATATATTTT.

This clone was counted only a few times. The J gene is TRBJ2-7, the V gene TRBV5-1; D not certain. Deletions cut 0 bases from V and 5 bases from J, with 9 bases between. The CDR3 runs to 13 residues. The germline gives CDR1 SGHRS, CDR2 YFSETQ. The CDR3 spells CASSLEEAHEQYF. CDR3 nucleotides: TGCGCCAGCAGCTTGGAAGAAGCACACGAGCAGTACTTC.

The chain combines TRBV29-1 with TRBJ1-1; possible D gene TRBD1, 5 bases. CDR1 SQVTM and CDR2 ANQGSEA come from the germline V gene. V shed 7 bases and J shed 1 base, with 10 bases lying between them. The length of the CDR3 is 12 residues. Written as DNA, the CDR3 is TGCAGCGCAGGGAGGGCGAACACTGAAGCTTTCTTT. The encoded protein is CSAGRANTEAFF.